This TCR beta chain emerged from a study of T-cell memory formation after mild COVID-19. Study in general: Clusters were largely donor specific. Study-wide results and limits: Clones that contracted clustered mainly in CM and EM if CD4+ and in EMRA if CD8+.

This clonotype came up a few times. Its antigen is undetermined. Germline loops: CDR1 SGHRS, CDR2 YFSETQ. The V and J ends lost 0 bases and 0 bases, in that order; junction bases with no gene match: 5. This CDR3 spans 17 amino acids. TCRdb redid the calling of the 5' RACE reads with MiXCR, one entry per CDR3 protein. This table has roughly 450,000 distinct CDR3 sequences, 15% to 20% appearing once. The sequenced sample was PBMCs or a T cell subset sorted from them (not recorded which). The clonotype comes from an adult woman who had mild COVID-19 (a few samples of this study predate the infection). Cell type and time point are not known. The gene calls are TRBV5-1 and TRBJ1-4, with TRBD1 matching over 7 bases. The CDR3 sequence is CASSLVNRGATNEKLFF. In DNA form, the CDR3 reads TGCGCCAGCAGCTTGGTTAACAGGGGCGCAACTAATGAAAAACTGTTTTTT.